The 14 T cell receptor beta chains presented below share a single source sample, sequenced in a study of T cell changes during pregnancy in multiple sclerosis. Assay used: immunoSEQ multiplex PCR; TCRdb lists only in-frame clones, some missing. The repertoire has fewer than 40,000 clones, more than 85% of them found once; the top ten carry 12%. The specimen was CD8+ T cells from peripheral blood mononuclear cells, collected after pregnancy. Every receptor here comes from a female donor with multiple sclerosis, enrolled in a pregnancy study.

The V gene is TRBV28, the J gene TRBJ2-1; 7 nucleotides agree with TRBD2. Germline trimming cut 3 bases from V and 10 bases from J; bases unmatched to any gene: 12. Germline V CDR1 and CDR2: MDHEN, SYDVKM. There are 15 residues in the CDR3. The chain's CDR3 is CASSLLASGEQEQFF. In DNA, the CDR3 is TGTGCCAGCAGTTTGTTGGCTAGCGGAGAGCAGGAGCAGTTCTTC.

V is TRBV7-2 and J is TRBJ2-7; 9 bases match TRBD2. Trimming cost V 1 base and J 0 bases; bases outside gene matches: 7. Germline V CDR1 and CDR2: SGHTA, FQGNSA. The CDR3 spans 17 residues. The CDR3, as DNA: TGTGCCAGCAGCTTAGAATGGGCTAGCGGGATCTCCTACGAGCAGTACTTC. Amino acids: CASSLEWASGISYEQYF.

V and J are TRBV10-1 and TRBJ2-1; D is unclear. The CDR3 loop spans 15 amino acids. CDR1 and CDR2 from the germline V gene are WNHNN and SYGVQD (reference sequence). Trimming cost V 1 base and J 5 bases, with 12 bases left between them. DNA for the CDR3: TGCGCCAGCAGTGAGTTTGGTGCGGCTAACAATGAGCAGTTCTTC. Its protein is CASSEFGAANNEQFF.

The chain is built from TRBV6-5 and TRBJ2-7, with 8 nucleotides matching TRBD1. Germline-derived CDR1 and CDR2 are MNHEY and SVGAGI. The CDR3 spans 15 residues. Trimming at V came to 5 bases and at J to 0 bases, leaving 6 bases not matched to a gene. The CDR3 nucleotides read TGTGCCAGCAGTCCCGGACAGGGAAGCTCCTACGAGCAGTACTTC. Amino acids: CASSPGQGSSYEQYF.

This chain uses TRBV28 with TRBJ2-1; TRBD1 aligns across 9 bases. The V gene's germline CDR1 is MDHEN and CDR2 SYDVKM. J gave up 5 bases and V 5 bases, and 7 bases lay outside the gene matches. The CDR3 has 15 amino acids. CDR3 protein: CASSHTGTGHNEQFF. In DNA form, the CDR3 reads TGTGCCAGCAGTCACACCGGGACAGGGCACAATGAGCAGTTCTTC.

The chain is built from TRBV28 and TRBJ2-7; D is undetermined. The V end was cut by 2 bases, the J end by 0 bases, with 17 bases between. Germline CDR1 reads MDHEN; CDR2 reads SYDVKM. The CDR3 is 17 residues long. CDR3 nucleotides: TGTGCCAGCAGTTTAAGTGTCGCGCGGTTGGGCTCCTACGAGCAGTACTTC. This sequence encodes CASSLSVARLGSYEQYF.

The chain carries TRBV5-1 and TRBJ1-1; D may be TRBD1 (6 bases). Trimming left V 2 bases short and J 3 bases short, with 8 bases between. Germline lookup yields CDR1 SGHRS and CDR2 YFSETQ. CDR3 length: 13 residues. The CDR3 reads CASSFSGDTEAFF. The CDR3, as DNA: TGCGCCAGCAGCTTTTCAGGGGACACTGAAGCTTTCTTT.

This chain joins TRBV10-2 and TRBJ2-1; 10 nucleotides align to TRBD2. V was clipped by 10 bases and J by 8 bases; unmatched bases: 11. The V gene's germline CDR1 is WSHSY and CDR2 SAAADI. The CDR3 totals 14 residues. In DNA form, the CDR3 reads TGCGCCACCTACGAAGCGGGAGGGCCTTATGAGCAGTTCTTC. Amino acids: CATYEAGGPYEQFF.

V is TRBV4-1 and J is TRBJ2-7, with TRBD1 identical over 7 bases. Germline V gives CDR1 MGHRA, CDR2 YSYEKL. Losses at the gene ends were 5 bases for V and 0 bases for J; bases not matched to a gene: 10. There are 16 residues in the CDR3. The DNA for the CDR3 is TGCGCCAGCAGCAGGGACAGATACGAAGGCTCCTACGAGCAGTACTTC. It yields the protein CASSRDRYEGSYEQYF.

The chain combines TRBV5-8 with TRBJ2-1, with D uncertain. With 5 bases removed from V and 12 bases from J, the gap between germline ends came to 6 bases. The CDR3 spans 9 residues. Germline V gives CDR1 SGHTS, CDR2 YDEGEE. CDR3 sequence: CASSLRQFF. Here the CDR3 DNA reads TGTGCCAGCAGTCTACGGCAGTTCTTC.

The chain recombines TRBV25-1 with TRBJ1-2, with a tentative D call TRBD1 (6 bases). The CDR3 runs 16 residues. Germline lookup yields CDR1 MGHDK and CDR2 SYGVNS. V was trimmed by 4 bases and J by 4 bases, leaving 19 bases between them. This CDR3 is CASSGPFGGAGYGYTF. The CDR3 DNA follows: TGTGCCAGCAGTGGACCCTTTGGGGGCGCGGGCTATGGCTACACCTTC.

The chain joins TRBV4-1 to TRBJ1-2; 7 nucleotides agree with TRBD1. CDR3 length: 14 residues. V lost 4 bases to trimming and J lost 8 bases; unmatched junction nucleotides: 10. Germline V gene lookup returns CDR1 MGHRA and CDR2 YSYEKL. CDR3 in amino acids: CASSPSPTGKGYTF. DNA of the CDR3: TGCGCCAGCAGCCCTTCTCCGACAGGGAAGGGCTACACCTTC.

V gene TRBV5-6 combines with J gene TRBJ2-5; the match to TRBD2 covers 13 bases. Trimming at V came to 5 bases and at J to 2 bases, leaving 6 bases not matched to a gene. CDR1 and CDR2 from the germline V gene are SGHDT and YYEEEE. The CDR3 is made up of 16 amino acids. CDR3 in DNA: TGTGCCAGCAGTCCCCTACTAGCGGGGGGGCAAGAGACCCAGTACTTC. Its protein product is CASSPLLAGGQETQYF.

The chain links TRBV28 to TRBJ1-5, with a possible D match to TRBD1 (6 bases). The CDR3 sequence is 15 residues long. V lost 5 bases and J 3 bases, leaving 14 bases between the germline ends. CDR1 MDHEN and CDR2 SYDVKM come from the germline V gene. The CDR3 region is CASSTGQLSNQPQHF. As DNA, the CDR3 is TGTGCCAGCAGTACAGGACAGCTCTCCAATCAGCCCCAGCATTTT.